The clone carrying this T cell receptor (beta chain) was counted only a few times. Its target is unknown. Germline V gene sequence: CDR1 DFQATT, CDR2 SNEGSKA (reference sequence). This CDR3 region has 16 residues. V shed 2 bases and J 7 bases; nucleotides not matched to a gene: 12. This entry comes from a study of T cell repertoires in cytomegalovirus infection. Study at large: Based on public TCR beta signatures, there were indications of CMV infection and of a matching HLA type.

TCRdb called the reads again in MiXCR, with one record for every CDR3 protein. This table has 250,000 to 300,000 distinct CDR3 sequences, roughly an eighth appearing once. Study-level findings and limits: The ex vivo response was dominated by HLA-C-restricted CMV-specific TCR beta clonotypes. Individuals carrying CMV plus the relevant HLA were identified by cumulative frequency of public TCR beta families.

The TCR was taken from a human donor in good health (CMV status not recorded). Some clones in this sample may be carry-over from other donors' samples. The sequenced sample consisted of PBMCs. V and J are TRBV20-1 and TRBJ2-1; 9 nucleotides align to TRBD2. CDR3 in DNA: TGCAGTGCTAGACGCCAGGCGGGAGGGCCGAGTAATGAGCAGTTCTTC. This gives the protein CSARRQAGGPSNEQFF.